This T cell receptor (beta chain) was recovered during a study of T cell changes during pregnancy in multiple sclerosis. Method: immunoSEQ multiplex PCR; TCRdb's copy keeps in-frame clones and lacks some. The sample has approximately 40,000 clones; about 96% are singletons. The length of the CDR3 is 16 residues. CDR1 is SGHRS and CDR2 is YFSETQ in the germline V gene. V gave up 4 bases and J gave up 2 bases; unmatched junction bases: 9. The chain is built from TRBV5-1 and TRBJ2-1; 7 bases are a match to TRBD2. This receptor was identified in a female donor with multiple sclerosis, enrolled in a pregnancy study. Specimen: peripheral blood, collected in the second trimester of pregnancy. CDR3 residues: CASSQPSSGTYNEQFF. DNA for the CDR3: TGCGCCAGCAGCCAACCATCAAGCGGGACCTACAATGAGCAGTTCTTC. Based on the CDR3 plus reference TRBV5-1 and TRBJ2-1, the full variable domain is KAGVTQTPRYLIKTRGQQVTLSCSPISGHRSVSWYQQTPGQGLQFLFEYFSETQRNKGNFPGRFSGRQFSNSRSEMNVSTLELGDSALYLCASSQPSSGTYNEQFFGPGTRLTVL.